Shown below are 32 T cell receptor beta chains from a single sample sequenced in a study of blood T cell repertoires in COVID-19. Method: immunoSEQ multiplex PCR; TCRdb's copy keeps in-frame clones and lacks some. The sample contains nearly 50,000 clones, 87% of which appear only once. What was sequenced was peripheral blood. The receptors here all came from a woman older than 75 with COVID-19, enrolled during active disease.

The chain links TRBV6-5 to TRBJ1-1; D remains unclear. V was pared by 5 bases and J by 0 bases, with 13 bases between. CDR1 and CDR2 from the germline V gene are MNHEY and SVGAGI. This CDR3 has 15 amino acids. The CDR3 DNA reads as TGTGCCAGCAGTAGATTCCTTACAATGAACACTGAAGCTTTCTTT. Its protein is CASSRFLTMNTEAFF.

In the case of this clone: One end of the junction does not line up with germline, which may come from a read error. The chain recombines TRBV7-7 with TRBJ2-5, with 9 positions matching TRBD2. Looked up from germline, CDR1 is SSHAT and CDR2 is FNYEAQ (reference sequence). The CDR3 covers 14 residues. The CDR3 is CASSPTSGQETQYF. CDR3 sequence (DNA): TGTGCTAGCAGCCCGACTAGCGGACAAGAGACCCAGTACTTC.

This chain connects TRBV5-4 to TRBJ2-3, with D possibly being TRBD2 (6 bases). CDR1 is SGHNT, CDR2 YYREEE, per germline (reference sequence). With 4 bases removed from V and 1 base from J, the gap between germline ends came to 16 bases. The CDR3 contains 16 residues. This chain's CDR3 is CASSSAGRGGTDTQYF. CDR3 coding DNA: TGTGCCAGCAGCAGCGCGGGGCGGGGAGGCACAGATACGCAGTATTTT. Full variable domain (missing parts from reference TRBV5-4 and TRBJ2-3): ETGVTQSPTHLIKTRGQQVTLRCSSQSGHNTVSWYQQALGQGPQFIFQYYREEENGRGNFPPRFSGLQFPNYSSELNVNALELDDSALYLCASSSAGRGGTDTQYFGPGTRLTVL.

This clone was seen a handful of times. This sequence joins TRBV18 and TRBJ1-6, with TRBD1 matching 7 bases. Germline V lookup: CDR1 KGHSH, CDR2 LQKENI. V lost 3 bases and J lost 7; bases outside the gene matches: 6. The CDR3 sequence is 15 residues long. For the CDR3, the DNA is TGTGCCAGCTCACCCCCGGGACAGACGAATTCACCCCTCCACTTT. It specifies CASSPPGQTNSPLHF.

The chain employs TRBV27 and TRBJ1-1, with TRBD1 as a possible D gene (6 bases). The CDR3 is 16 amino acids. Germline V gene data show CDR1 as MNHEY and CDR2 as SMNVEV (reference sequence). V was shortened by 5 bases and J by 1 base, with 17 bases between the two germline ends. In DNA form, the CDR3 reads TGTGCCAGCAGTCGACTCACACAGGGTACGAACACTGAAGCTTTCTTT. Protein sequence: CASSRLTQGTNTEAFF.

The chain uses TRBV14 and TRBJ1-1, with D perhaps matching TRBD1 (5 bases). CDR1 and CDR2 from the germline V gene are SGHDN and FVKESK. There are 16 residues in the CDR3. The ends were cut back, 3 bases at V and 4 bases at J, with 18 bases in the middle. The CDR3 is CASSHHLGGVFTEAFF. As DNA, the CDR3 is TGTGCCAGCAGCCACCACTTGGGGGGGGTCTTCACTGAAGCTTTCTTT.

V usage is TRBV5-6 and J usage is TRBJ2-5; TRBD2 matches 9 bases. The CDR3 is 18 residues long. Unmatched junction bases numbered 13, after V lost 0 bases and J lost 4 bases. Per germline, CDR1 SGHDT and CDR2 YYEEEE. CDR3 loop: CASSLGSGGSSRRETQYF. The CDR3 coding sequence is TGTGCCAGCAGCTTGGGAAGCGGGGGGTCCTCAAGGAGAGAGACCCAGTACTTC.

The J gene is TRBJ2-5, the V gene TRBV18, with 9 nucleotides matching TRBD2. CDR3 length: 16 residues. Germline lookup yields CDR1 KGHSH and CDR2 LQKENI. With 0 bases clipped from V and 4 bases from J, the junction kept 6 bases outside the gene matches. CDR3 sequence: CASSPPGIAGVETQYF. The CDR3 DNA reads as TGTGCCAGCTCACCACCGGGGATAGCGGGAGTAGAGACCCAGTACTTC.

V usage is TRBV7-3 and J usage is TRBJ2-1; 9 positions match TRBD1. Unmatched junction bases numbered 8, after V lost 2 bases and J lost 9 bases. This CDR3 spans 15 amino acids. Germline CDR1 SGHTA, CDR2 FQGTGA. CDR3 bases: TGTGCCAGCAGCTTAGGGGACAGGGATTTAGGTGAGCAGTTCTTC. This translates into CASSLGDRDLGEQFF.

The chain is built from TRBV25-1 and TRBJ2-1; TRBD2 agrees at 10 bases. The CDR3 extends over 15 amino acids. Germline lookup yields CDR1 MGHDK and CDR2 SYGVNS. Germline trimming cut 4 bases from V and 3 bases from J; bases unmatched to any gene: 3. The CDR3 loop reads CASSAASGSYNEQFF. The CDR3 DNA follows: TGTGCCAGCAGTGCAGCTAGCGGGAGCTACAATGAGCAGTTCTTC.

V is TRBV24-1 and J is TRBJ1-4; D may be TRBD1 (5 bases). V lost 9 bases and J 4 bases, leaving 17 bases between the germline ends. This CDR3 contains 15 residues. Germline V CDR1 and CDR2: KGHDR, SFDVKD. The CDR3 loop reads CATGGVRRFNEKLFF. The CDR3 coding sequence is TGTGCCACCGGAGGGGTCAGGAGATTTAATGAAAAACTGTTTTTT.

The V call is TRBV6-5, the J call TRBJ1-2; D unresolved. The CDR3 totals 11 residues. CDR1 and CDR2 (germline): MNHEY, SVGAGI. The V gene lost 6 bases and the J gene lost 9 bases, with 11 bases spanning the gap. This chain's CDR3 is CASRREGSYTF. The CDR3 nucleotides are TGTGCCAGCAGACGTGAGGGTAGCTACACCTTC.

The chain uses TRBV29-1 and TRBJ2-6; D might be TRBD2 (6 bases). This CDR3 contains 12 residues. Germline V CDR1 and CDR2: SQVTM, ANQGSEA. The CDR3 bases are TGCGCGGGGTACTCTGGGGCCAACGTCCTGACTTTC. Amino acids: CAGYSGANVLTF.

The chain carries TRBV7-8 and TRBJ1-1; D is uncertain. Germline V gene sequence: CDR1 SGHVS, CDR2 FQNEAQ. The CDR3 contains 15 residues. The ends were cut back, 5 bases at V and 1 base at J, with 14 bases in the middle. In DNA form, the CDR3 reads TGTGCCAGCAGCCCACGACGGGGTTCGAACACTGAAGCTTTCTTT. Translation gives CASSPRRGSNTEAFF. Complete variable domain (other parts from reference TRBV7-8 and TRBJ1-1): GAGVSQSPRYKVAKRGQDVALRCDPISGHVSLFWYQQALGQGPEFLTYFQNEAQLDKSGLPSDRFFAERPEGSVSTLKIQRTQQEDSAVYLCASSPRRGSNTEAFFGQGTRLTVV.

J is TRBJ2-1 and V is TRBV7-9, with D possibly TRBD2 on 6 matching bases. Germline loops: CDR1 SEHNR, CDR2 FQNEAQ (reference sequence). The CDR3 totals 17 residues. V dropped 4 bases and J dropped 1 base, with 17 bases sitting between them. The CDR3 DNA reads TGTGCCAGCAGCTCCCCGGTCCGCCGGGGGTCCTACAATGAGCAGTTCTTC. It encodes CASSSPVRRGSYNEQFF.

The chain uses TRBV6-5 and TRBJ1-2, with D perhaps TRBD1 (6 bases). Germline V gene lookup returns CDR1 MNHEY and CDR2 SVGAGI. With 7 bases removed from V and 0 bases from J, the gap between germline ends came to 15 bases. The CDR3 runs to 15 residues. The CDR3 DNA sequence: TGTGCCAGCACCCCCGGGGGGCGTACTAACTATGGCTACACCTTC. Residues: CASTPGGRTNYGYTF.

The chain links TRBV10-2 to TRBJ1-1; no reliable D call. Trimming left V 2 bases short and J 7 bases short, with 11 bases between. The CDR3 has 13 residues. The V gene's germline CDR1 is WSHSY and CDR2 SAAADI. The CDR3, as DNA: TGCGCCAGCAGTGAGAAGTCCATGAGTGAAGCTTTCTTT. Translation gives CASSEKSMSEAFF.

Only one count was recorded for this clone. The CDR3: CASSKEVDRGETQYF. For the CDR3, the DNA is TGTGCCAGCAGCAAAGAGGTGGACCGCGGGGAGACCCAGTACTTC. This chain connects TRBV21-1 to TRBJ2-5; the D segment call TRBD2 is taken from the table without a DNA check. TRBV21-1 is deemed a pseudogene. CDR3 size: 15 residues.

Comments on this clone: The junction differs from germline at one of its ends, possibly a read error. The chain uses TRBV7-7 and TRBJ2-5; D may be TRBD2 (6 bases). The CDR3 consists of 15 residues. From germline, CDR1 is SSHAT and CDR2 FNYEAQ (reference sequence). The CDR3 here is CASSISTLGGETQYF. CDR3 in DNA: TGTGCTAGCAGCATCTCGACTCTGGGGGGAGAGACCCAGTACTTC.

A single count supports this clone. This chain links TRBV2 with TRBJ1-1; 12 bases are a match to TRBD1. The CDR3 is made up of 13 amino acids. V shed 9 bases and J 6 bases; nucleotides not matched to a gene: 5. The germline gives CDR1 SNHLY, CDR2 FYNNEI. The CDR3 nucleotides are TGTGCCAGTTTGTGGGACAGGGGGCCTGAAGCTTTCTTT. Its protein is CASLWDRGPEAFF.

The V call is TRBV27, the J call TRBJ2-2; D is uncertain. V was pared by 5 bases and J by 4 bases, with 8 bases between. This CDR3 is built from 13 residues. Per the germline V gene, CDR1 is MNHEY and CDR2 is SMNVEV (reference sequence). The CDR3 nucleotides read TGTGCCAGCAGTCCTCTACGCACCGGGGAGCTGTTTTTT. Protein product: CASSPLRTGELFF.

This chain connects TRBV7-6 to TRBJ2-3, with 8 positions matching TRBD2. J was trimmed by 2 bases and V by 0 bases; bases with no gene match: 7. The CDR3 runs to 17 residues. CDR1 SGHVS and CDR2 FNYEAQ come from the germline V gene. The CDR3 spells CASSLAPQRGTTDTQYF. CDR3 bases: TGTGCCAGCAGCTTAGCGCCTCAGCGGGGGACCACAGATACGCAGTATTTT.

This clone was detected only once. The chain carries TRBV27 and TRBJ1-5; D is undetermined. There are 15 residues in the CDR3. V lost 2 bases to trimming and J lost 3 bases, with 11 bases between them. Germline assignment: CDR1 MNHEY and CDR2 SMNVEV (reference sequence). The CDR3 loop is CASSLNNQYNQPQHF. The DNA of the CDR3 is TGTGCCAGCAGTTTAAACAACCAATACAATCAGCCCCAGCATTTT.

The V gene is TRBV4-1, the J gene TRBJ1-4; D possibly corresponds to TRBD1 (6 bases). The CDR3 spans 16 residues. Germline V gene data show CDR1 as MGHRA and CDR2 as YSYEKL. Trimming removed 2 bases from V and 4 bases from J, with 14 bases in between. DNA of the CDR3: TGCGCCAGCAGCCAACGGCCCACAGGGCTTAATGAAAAACTGTTTTTT. Protein sequence: CASSQRPTGLNEKLFF.

This chain joins TRBV4-1 and TRBJ1-4; D is unresolved. CDR3 length: 17 residues. Germline values: CDR1 MGHRA, CDR2 YSYEKL. V lost 1 base to trimming and J lost 8 bases, with 20 bases between them. For the CDR3, the DNA is TGCGCCAGCAGCCAAGTTGGCCCGGGAACTCTAAAAGAAAAACTGTTTTTT. This translates into CASSQVGPGTLKEKLFF.

The rearrangement links TRBV25-1 to TRBJ1-1, with a weak D call TRBD1 (5 bases). The CDR3 extends over 15 amino acids. V dropped 6 bases and J dropped 0 bases, with 14 bases sitting between them. The germline gives CDR1 MGHDK, CDR2 SYGVNS. The CDR3 DNA follows: TGTGCCAGCAGAATGATGGGGCAAATGAACACTGAAGCTTTCTTT. Translation gives CASRMMGQMNTEAFF.

As concerns this clone: Relative to the germline gene, one junction end is altered; a read error may explain this. The chain combines TRBV11-2 with TRBJ1-4; 8 nucleotides agree with TRBD1. Germline V CDR1 and CDR2: SGHAT, FQNNGV. The CDR3 is made up of 11 amino acids. The CDR3 nucleotides read TGTGCCAGCAGCCTAGGACAGGGCAAGGATTTT. This translates into CASSLGQGKDF. Full variable domain (rest looked up from reference TRBV11-2 and TRBJ1-4): EAGVAQSPRYKIIEKRQSVAFWCNPISGHATLYWYQQILGQGPKLLIQFQNNGVVDDSQLPKDRFSAERLKGVDSTLKIQPAKLEDSAVYLCASSLGQGKDFGSGTQLSVL.

The V call is TRBV28, the J call TRBJ2-5, with a possible D match to TRBD2 (9 bases). Per the germline V gene, CDR1 is MDHEN and CDR2 is SYDVKM. V was clipped by 6 bases and J by 4 bases, with 21 bases between them. The CDR3 extends over 16 amino acids. Written as DNA, the CDR3 is TGTGCCAGCAGCTTTAGCGGGAGAGGGACAGGAGAGACCCAGTACTTC. Amino acid sequence: CASSFSGRGTGETQYF.

The chain carries TRBV19 and TRBJ2-5, with unresolved D. V was trimmed by 3 bases and J by 1 base, leaving 9 bases between them. Germline V gives CDR1 LNHDA, CDR2 SQIVND (reference sequence). The CDR3 runs 14 residues. The CDR3 loop is CASSISPRQETQYF. The CDR3 DNA sequence: TGTGCCAGTAGTATTTCCCCTCGCCAAGAGACCCAGTACTTC.

This clone was seen once. The chain links TRBV19 to TRBJ2-7; possible D gene TRBD1, 6 bases. Germline lookup yields CDR1 LNHDA and CDR2 SQIVND (reference sequence). CDR3 length equals 15 residues. The germline V and J ends were trimmed by 7 bases and 6 bases, with 22 bases remaining between them. The CDR3 protein is CASTRRHGAGAEQYF. CDR3 nucleotide sequence: TGTGCCAGTACCCGCCGTCACGGGGCAGGGGCCGAGCAGTACTTC.

The chain joins TRBV5-4 to TRBJ1-1, with TRBD1 as a possible D gene (5 bases). Germline V gene sequence: CDR1 SGHNT, CDR2 YYREEE (reference sequence). V lost 0 bases and J 4 bases, leaving 13 bases between the germline ends. The CDR3 runs to 15 residues. CDR3 coding DNA: TGTGCCAGCAGCTTGGACAGGACGTGGACCACTGAAGCTTTCTTT. Translated: CASSLDRTWTTEAFF.

This sequence joins TRBV3-1 (or the pseudogene TRBV3-2) and TRBJ2-7; 10 nucleotides line up with TRBD1. Germline V gene sequence: CDR1 LGHDT, CDR2 YNNKEL (reference sequence). Trimming at V came to 3 bases and at J to 2 bases, leaving 7 bases not matched to a gene. The CDR3 sequence is 16 residues long. CDR3 sequence reads: CASSQRQGAIPYEQYF. CDR3 in DNA: TGTGCCAGCAGCCAGAGACAGGGGGCGATACCCTACGAGCAGTACTTC.